This T cell receptor beta chain was retrieved from a study of cytomegalovirus exposure and HLA in healthy donors. Turning to the study itself: The platform used for the approximately 130 validation repertoires matched that of the roughly 670 first-cohort repertoires, a later analysis reported. Broader study findings: The study listed approximately 170 cytomegalovirus-associated TCR beta chains. Rare TCR sequences dominated, though some public TCRs recurred in many donors.

The validation cohort, a group of roughly 120 subjects, included the donors and was separate from the approximately 680-subject first cohort. Sequenced by immunoSEQ multiplex PCR; TCRdb stores in-frame clones only, minus some. The sample yields about 360,000 clones, more than 80% seen once. This CDR3 is 12 amino acids long. V gave up 6 bases and J gave up 8 bases, with 13 bases separating them. Germline loops: CDR1 LNHDA, CDR2 SQIVND (reference sequence). A remark on this clone: What it recognizes is unknown.

The chain has TRBV19 and TRBJ1-2; D possibly corresponds to TRBD1 (5 bases). The TCR originated in a young woman in good health and CMV-seronegative. Sequenced material: PBMCs. In nucleotides, the CDR3 is TGTGCCAGTAGCGAAAGACAGAGCGGCTACACCTTC. Amino acids: CASSERQSGYTF. The variable domain in full, with the rest retrieved from reference TRBV19 and TRBJ1-2, is DGGITQSPKYLFRKEGQNVTLSCEQNLNHDAMYWYRQDPGQGLRLIYYSQIVNDFQKGDIAEGYSVSREKKESFPLTVTSAQKNPTAFYLCASSERQSGYTFGSGTRLTVV.